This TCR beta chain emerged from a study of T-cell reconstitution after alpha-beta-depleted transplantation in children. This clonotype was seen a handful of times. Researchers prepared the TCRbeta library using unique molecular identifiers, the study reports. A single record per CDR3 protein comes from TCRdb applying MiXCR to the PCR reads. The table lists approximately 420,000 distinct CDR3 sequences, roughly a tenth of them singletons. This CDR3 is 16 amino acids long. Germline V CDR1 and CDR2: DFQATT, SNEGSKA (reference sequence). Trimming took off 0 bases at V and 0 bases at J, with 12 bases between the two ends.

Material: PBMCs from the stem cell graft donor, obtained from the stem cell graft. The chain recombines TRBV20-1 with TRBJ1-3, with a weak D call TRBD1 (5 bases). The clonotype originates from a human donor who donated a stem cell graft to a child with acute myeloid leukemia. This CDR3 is CSARDQGYSSGNTIYF. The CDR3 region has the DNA TGCAGTGCTAGAGATCAGGGATACAGCTCTGGAAACACCATATATTTT.